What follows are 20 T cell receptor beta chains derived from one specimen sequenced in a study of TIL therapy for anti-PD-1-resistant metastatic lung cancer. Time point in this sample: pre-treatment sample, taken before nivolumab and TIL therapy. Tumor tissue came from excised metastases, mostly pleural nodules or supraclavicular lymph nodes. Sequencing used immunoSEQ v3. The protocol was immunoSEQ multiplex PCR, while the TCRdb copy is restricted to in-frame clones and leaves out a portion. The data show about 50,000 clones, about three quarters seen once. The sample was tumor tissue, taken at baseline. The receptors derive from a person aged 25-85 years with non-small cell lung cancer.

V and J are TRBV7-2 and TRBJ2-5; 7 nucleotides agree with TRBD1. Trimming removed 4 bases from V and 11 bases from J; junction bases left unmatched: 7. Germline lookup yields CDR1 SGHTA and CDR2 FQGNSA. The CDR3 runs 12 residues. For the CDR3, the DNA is TGTGCCAGCAGCTCCGACAGGGTAAGGCAGTACTTC. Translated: CASSSDRVRQYF. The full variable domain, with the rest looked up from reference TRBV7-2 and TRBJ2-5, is GAGVSQSPSNKVTEKGKDVELRCDPISGHTALYWYRQSLGQGLEFLIYFQGNSAPDKSGLPSDRFSAERTGGSVSTLTIQRTQQEDSAVYLCASSSDRVRQYFGPGTRLLVL.

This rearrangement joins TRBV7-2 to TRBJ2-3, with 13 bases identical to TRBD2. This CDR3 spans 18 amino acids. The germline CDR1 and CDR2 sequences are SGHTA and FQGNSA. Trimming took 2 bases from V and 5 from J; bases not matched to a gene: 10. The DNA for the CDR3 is TGTGCCAGCAGCTTAACGACTAGCGGGAGGAGGTTAGGAGATACGCAGTATTTT. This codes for CASSLTTSGRRLGDTQYF.

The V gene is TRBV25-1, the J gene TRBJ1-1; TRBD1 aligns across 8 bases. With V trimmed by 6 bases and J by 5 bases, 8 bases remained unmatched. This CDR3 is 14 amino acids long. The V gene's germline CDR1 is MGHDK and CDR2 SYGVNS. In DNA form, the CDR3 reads TGTGCCAGCAGCCCCGGACAGGGCCATACTGAAGCTTTCTTT. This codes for CASSPGQGHTEAFF.

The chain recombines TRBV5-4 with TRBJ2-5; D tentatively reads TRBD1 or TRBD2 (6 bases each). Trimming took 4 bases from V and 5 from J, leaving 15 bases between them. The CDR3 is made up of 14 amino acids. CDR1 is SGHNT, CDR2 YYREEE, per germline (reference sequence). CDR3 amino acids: CASSKKGGSETQYF. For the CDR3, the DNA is TGTGCCAGCAGCAAGAAGGGGGGTTCGGAGACCCAGTACTTC.

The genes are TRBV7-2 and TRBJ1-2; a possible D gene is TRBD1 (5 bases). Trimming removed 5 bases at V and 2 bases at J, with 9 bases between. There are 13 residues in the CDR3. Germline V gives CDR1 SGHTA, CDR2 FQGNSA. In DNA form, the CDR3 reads TGTGCCAGCAGCCGGGACCGGAACTATGGCTACACCTTC. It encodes CASSRDRNYGYTF.

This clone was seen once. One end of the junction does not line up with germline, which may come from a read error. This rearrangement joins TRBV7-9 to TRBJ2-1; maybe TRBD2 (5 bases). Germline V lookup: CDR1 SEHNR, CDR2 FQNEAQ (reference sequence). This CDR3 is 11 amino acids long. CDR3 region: CASSLRRGPVF. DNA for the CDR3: TGTGCCAGCAGCTTACGTCGGGGTCCAGTCTTC.

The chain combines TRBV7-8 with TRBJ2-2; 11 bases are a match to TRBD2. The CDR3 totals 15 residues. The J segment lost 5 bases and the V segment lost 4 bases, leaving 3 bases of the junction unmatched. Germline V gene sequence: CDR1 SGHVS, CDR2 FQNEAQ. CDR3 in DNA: TGTGCCAGCAGCTCTAGCGGGGGGTGGACCGGGGAGCTGTTTTTT. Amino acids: CASSSSGGWTGELFF. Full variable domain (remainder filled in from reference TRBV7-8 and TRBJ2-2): GAGVSQSPRYKVAKRGQDVALRCDPISGHVSLFWYQQALGQGPEFLTYFQNEAQLDKSGLPSDRFFAERPEGSVSTLKIQRTQQEDSAVYLCASSSSGGWTGELFFGEGSRLTVL.

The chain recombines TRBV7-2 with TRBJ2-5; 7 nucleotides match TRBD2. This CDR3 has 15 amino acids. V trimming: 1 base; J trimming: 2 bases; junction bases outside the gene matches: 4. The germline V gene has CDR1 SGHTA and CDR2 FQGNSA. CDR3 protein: CASSLGASGQETQYF. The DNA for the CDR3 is TGTGCCAGCAGCTTAGGGGCTAGCGGTCAAGAGACCCAGTACTTC.

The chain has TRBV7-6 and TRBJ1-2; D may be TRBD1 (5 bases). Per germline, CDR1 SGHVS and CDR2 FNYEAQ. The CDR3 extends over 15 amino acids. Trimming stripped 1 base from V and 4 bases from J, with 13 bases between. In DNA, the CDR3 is TGTGCCAGCAGCTTAGAACCAGGGTTCCTCTATGGCTACACCTTC. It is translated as CASSLEPGFLYGYTF.

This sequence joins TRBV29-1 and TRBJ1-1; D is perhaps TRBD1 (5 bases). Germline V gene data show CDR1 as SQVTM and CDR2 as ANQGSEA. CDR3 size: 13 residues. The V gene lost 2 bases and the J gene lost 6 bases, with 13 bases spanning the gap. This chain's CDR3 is CSVEKGLVAEAFF. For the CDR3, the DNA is TGCAGCGTTGAAAAGGGGCTGGTCGCTGAAGCTTTCTTT. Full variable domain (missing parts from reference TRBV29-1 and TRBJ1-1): SAVISQKPSRDICQRGTSLTIQCQVDSQVTMMFWYRQQPGQSLTLIATANQGSEATYESGFVIDKFPISRPNLTFSTLTVSNMSPEDSSIYLCSVEKGLVAEAFFGQGTRLTVV.

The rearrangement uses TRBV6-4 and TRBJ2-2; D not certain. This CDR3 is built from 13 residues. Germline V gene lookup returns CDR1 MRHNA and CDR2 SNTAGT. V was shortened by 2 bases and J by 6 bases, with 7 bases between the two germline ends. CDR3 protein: CASSDNVAGELFF. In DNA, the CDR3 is TGTGCCAGCAGTGACAACGTAGCCGGGGAGCTGTTTTTT.

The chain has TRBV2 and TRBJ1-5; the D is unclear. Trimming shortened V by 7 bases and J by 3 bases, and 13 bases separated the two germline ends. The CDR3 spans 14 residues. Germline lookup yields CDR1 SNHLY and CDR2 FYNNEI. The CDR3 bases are TGTGCCAGCAATCAGATGAGGGTCAATCAGCCCCAGCATTTT. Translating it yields CASNQMRVNQPQHF.

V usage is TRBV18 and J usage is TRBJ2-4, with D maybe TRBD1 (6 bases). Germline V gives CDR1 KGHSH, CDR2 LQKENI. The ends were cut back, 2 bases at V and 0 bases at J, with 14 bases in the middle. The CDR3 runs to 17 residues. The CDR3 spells CASSPLGQGPAKNIQYF. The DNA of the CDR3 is TGTGCCAGCTCACCATTGGGGCAGGGGCCAGCCAAAAACATTCAGTACTTC. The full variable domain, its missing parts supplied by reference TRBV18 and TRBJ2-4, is NAGVMQNPRHLVRRRGQEARLRCSPMKGHSHVYWYRQLPEEGLKFMVYLQKENIIDESGMPKERFSAEFPKEGPSILRIQQVVRGDSAAYFCASSPLGQGPAKNIQYFGAGTRLSVL.

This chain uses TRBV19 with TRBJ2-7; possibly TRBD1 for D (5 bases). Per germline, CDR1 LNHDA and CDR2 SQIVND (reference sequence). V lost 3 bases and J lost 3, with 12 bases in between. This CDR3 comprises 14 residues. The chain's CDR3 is CASSMQGKGYEQYF. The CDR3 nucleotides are TGTGCCAGTAGTATGCAGGGTAAGGGCTACGAGCAGTACTTC.

The CDR3 sequence: CSARPEQYF. CDR3 DNA sequence: TGCAGTGCTAGACCCGAGCAGTACTTC. This sequence joins TRBV20-1 and TRBJ2-7; D not certain. This CDR3 has 9 residues. V lost 2 bases, J lost 6 bases, and 2 bases lay in between. Germline CDR1 reads DFQATT; CDR2 reads SNEGSKA (reference sequence).

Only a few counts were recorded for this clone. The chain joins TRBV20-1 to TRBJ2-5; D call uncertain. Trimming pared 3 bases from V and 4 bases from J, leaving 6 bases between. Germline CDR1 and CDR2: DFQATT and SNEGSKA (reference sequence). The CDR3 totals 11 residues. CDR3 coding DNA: TGCAGTGCTAGGGCGGCAGAGACCCAGTACTTC. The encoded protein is CSARAAETQYF.

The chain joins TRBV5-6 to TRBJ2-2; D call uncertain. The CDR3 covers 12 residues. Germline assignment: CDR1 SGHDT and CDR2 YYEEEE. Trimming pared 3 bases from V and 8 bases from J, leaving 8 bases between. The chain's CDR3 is CASSWRWGELFF. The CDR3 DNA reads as TGTGCCAGCAGCTGGCGGTGGGGGGAGCTGTTTTTT. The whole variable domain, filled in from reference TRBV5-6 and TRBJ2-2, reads DAGVTQSPTHLIKTRGQQVTLRCSPKSGHDTVSWYQQALGQGPQFIFQYYEEEERQRGNFPDRFSGHQFPNYSSELNVNALLLGDSALYLCASSWRWGELFFGEGSRLTVL.

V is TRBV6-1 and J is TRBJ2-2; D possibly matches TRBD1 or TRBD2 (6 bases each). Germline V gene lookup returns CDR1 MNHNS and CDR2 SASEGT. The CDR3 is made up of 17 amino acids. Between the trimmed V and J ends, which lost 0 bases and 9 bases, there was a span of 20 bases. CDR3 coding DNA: TGTGCCAGCAGTGAAGCGCGTATCCCGGGGGCCTCGAGGGAGCTGTTTTTT. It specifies CASSEARIPGASRELFF.

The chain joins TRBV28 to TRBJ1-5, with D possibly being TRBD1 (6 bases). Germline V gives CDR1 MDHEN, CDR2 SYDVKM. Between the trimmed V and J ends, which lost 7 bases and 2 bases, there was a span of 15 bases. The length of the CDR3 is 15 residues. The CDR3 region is CASTGRGEGNQPQHF. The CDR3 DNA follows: TGTGCCAGCACCGGGAGGGGGGAAGGCAATCAGCCCCAGCATTTT.

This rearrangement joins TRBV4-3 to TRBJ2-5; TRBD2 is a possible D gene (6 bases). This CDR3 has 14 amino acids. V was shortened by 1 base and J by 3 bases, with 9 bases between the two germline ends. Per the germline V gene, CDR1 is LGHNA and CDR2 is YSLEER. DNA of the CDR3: TGCGCCAGCAGCCAAGCCGGGGGAGAAGAGACCCAGTACTTC. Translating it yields CASSQAGGEETQYF.